This T cell receptor (beta chain) was identified in a study of immune evolution from preneoplasia to lung adenocarcinoma (dated by TCRdb to about 2021). Looking at the study overall: HLA loss of heterozygosity was seen in approximately 6.7%, 15% and 36% of AIS, MIA and ADC lesions, and in no AAH lesions. The study profiled immune contexture across lung adenocarcinoma precursors and invasive adenocarcinoma using immune gene expression, TCR sequencing and multiplex immunofluorescence. Resected precursor lesions (AAH, AIS, MIA) and invasive adenocarcinomas were compared against paired morphologically normal lung tissue. The sample size was set by how many specimens were available, not by a prior power calculation. Whole exome sequencing and methylation data from the same cohort of nodules were integrated with the immune data. In total, the cohort included 50 or so patients with pulmonary nodules, all of whom underwent surgical resection. TCR sequencing data came from 51 patients. It was reported in the study that 105 samples were used for TCR sequencing. POLYSOLVER was used to infer class I HLA alleles from exome data, and LOHHLA was used to detect allele-specific HLA loss. General study outcomes and caveats: Because every patient came from Japan and China, how well the results apply to Western populations was uncertain. The findings reflected association rather than direct causation, and larger cohorts with long-term follow-up and longitudinal biopsies were considered necessary. Top T cell clone frequencies were highest in normal lung and appeared to decrease progressively from AAH through AIS, MIA and invasive adenocarcinoma. The highest T cell clonality was observed in KRAS-mutant nodules compared with EGFR-mutant or double wild-type lesions. Normal lung showed the highest clonality, whereas later-stage lesions appeared to have higher T cell density and diversity but lower clonality.

The immunoSEQ hsTCRbeta Kit was used to sequence TCR beta CDR3 regions from DNA. As for how the authors treated the data: TCR sequencing data were analysed with the ImmunoSEQ Analyzer. T cell clonality was defined as 1 minus Pielou's evenness computed on productive rearrangements. The inverse Simpson index, applied to productive templates, was used to measure T cell diversity. T cell density was expressed as TCR beta template counts normalized to usable DNA, with usable DNA estimated by amplifying and sequencing housekeeping genes. TCR metrics were compared across histologic stages using two-sided Kruskal-Wallis tests. The source is immuneACCESS, and TCRdb retained only in-frame sequences with V and J called. Part of the clones is not carried over; for the studies checked, unresolved V genes explain less than half of this, and the remainder is unexplained. V and J calls plus clone size are reproduced from that table; the DNA served to infer D and trimming. The sample records approximately 12,000 clones, roughly 88% of which are singletons. Approximately 3.5% of the sample is in the top ten clones.

The patients had resection in Japan or China between the mid-2010s and the late 2010s. Two lung cancer pathologists independently confirmed the histologic diagnosis of each case on H&E slides. For nucleic acid extraction, premalignant or tumor cells were enriched by macro-dissection following pathologic assessment. The AllPrep DNA/RNA FFPE Kit was used to isolate DNA from FFPE tissue. A note on this clone: No cognate antigen has been identified for it. The sample holds no much larger clone one base away, and base qualities are not on file.

This TCR was sampled from a person aged 70 to 80 with invasive lung adenocarcinoma. Source material: FFPE invasive lung adenocarcinoma tissue. This sample's cell subset or site label indicates: frankly invasive lung adenocarcinoma (ADC).

The nucleotides are TGTGCCAGCTCACTACGGGCCTCGAACACCGGGGAGCTGTTTTTT. It translates to CASSLRASNTGELFF. The receptor chain draws on TRBV18 and TRBJ2-2; the D gene identity is not certain. Trimming costs V 4 bases and J 0 bases, and their ends lie 9 bases apart. CDR1 and CDR2 are read off the germline V gene as KGHSH and LQKENI. The CDR3 starts with the cysteine, ends with the phenylalanine, and has 15 residues. Here the CDR3 DNA is all that survives: 45 bases in frame from base 1.